This T cell receptor beta chain was found in a study of cytomegalovirus exposure and HLA in healthy donors. Findings of the study overall: In terms of immune exposure information, only CMV serostatus was available.

The CDR3 runs 19 residues. CDR1 and CDR2 (germline): SGHTA, FQGTGA. V was pared by 4 bases and J by 0 bases, with 22 bases between. On this clone itself: Its antigen remains unidentified.

The PCR used 60 Vbeta and 13 Jbeta primers. Produced via immunoSEQ multiplex PCR; TCRdb's table is partial and in-frame only. The sample holds 110,000 or so clones, less than 10% seen once. The genes are TRBV7-3 and TRBJ1-3; D is undetermined. The sample was PBMCs. The clonotype originates from a woman between 40 and 55 years old in good health and CMV-seropositive. The CDR3: CASSSLKAEQEGSGNTIYF. CDR3 coding DNA: TGTGCCAGCAGCTCGTTAAAGGCCGAGCAGGAGGGCTCTGGAAACACCATATATTTT.